The TCR beta chain under discussion was sequenced for a study of cytomegalovirus exposure and HLA in healthy donors. V shed 5 bases and J shed 0 bases, with 11 bases lying between them. The CDR3 extends over 15 amino acids. CDR1 SGHAT and CDR2 FQNNGV come from the germline V gene. The PCR was carried out with 60 Vbeta primers and 13 Jbeta primers. Sequencing was performed with immunoSEQ multiplex PCR; in TCRdb, only in-frame clones are kept and a portion is missing. This sample carries about 140,000 clones, approximately 80% of them seen once, and the ten largest clones take about 2.5%. On this clone: Its matching antigen is unknown.

Regarding the study as a whole: The presence/absence work took it that sequencing depth was about the same across donors. Sequences of the TCR beta chain were said to predict the HLA-A and HLA-B alleles of most subjects accurately.

The rearrangement joins TRBV11-2 to TRBJ1-3, with D tentatively TRBD1 (6 bases). Sequenced sample: PBMCs. The origin of this receptor is a man aged 50 to 60 in good health and CMV-seronegative. CDR3 coding DNA: TGTGCCAGCAGCCAGGACAGCGGCTCTGGAAACACCATATATTTT. Translated: CASSQDSGSGNTIYF.